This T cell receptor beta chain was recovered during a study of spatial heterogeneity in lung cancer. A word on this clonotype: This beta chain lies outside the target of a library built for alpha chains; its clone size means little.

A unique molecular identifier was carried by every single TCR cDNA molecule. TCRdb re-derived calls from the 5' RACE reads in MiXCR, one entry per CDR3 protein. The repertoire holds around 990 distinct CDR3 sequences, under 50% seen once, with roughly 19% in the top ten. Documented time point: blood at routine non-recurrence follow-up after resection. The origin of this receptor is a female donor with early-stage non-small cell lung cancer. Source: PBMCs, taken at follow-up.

CDR3: CASSLMGSVADTQYF. The CDR3 region has the DNA TGTGCCAGCAGCTTAATGGGCAGTGTCGCAGATACGCAGTATTTT. The rearrangement uses TRBV7-3 and TRBJ2-3; no clear D. CDR1 and CDR2 (germline): SGHTA, FQGTGA. Trimming pared 1 base from V and 4 bases from J, leaving 12 bases between. This CDR3 is 15 amino acids long.